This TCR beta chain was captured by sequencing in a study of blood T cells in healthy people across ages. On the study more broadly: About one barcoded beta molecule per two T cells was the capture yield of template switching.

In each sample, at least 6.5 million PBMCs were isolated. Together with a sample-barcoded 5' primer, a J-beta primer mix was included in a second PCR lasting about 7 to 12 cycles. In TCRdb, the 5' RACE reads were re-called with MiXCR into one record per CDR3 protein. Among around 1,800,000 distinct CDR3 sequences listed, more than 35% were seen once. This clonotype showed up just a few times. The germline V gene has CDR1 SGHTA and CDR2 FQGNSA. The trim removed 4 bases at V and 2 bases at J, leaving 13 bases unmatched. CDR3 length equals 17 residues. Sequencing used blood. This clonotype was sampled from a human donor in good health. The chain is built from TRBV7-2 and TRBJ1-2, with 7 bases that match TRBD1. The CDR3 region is CASSSQTGTAVNYGYTF. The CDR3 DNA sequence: TGTGCCAGCAGCTCTCAGACCGGGACAGCGGTCAACTATGGCTACACCTTC. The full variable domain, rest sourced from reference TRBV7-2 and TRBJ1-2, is GAGVSQSPSNKVTEKGKDVELRCDPISGHTALYWYRQSLGQGLEFLIYFQGNSAPDKSGLPSDRFSAERTGGSVSTLTIQRTQQEDSAVYLCASSSQTGTAVNYGYTFGSGTRLTVV.